What follows is one TCR beta chain and its context. What it recognizes is unknown. Libraries were prepared by immunoSEQ multiplex PCR; TCRdb keeps only in-frame clonotypes and omits some of them. The sample has about 100,000 clones; approximately 90% are singletons. The sample originates from a study of OX40 agonist ivuxolimab in advanced cancers. Overall study context: Dose-escalation cases comprised hepatocellular carcinoma, melanoma, renal cell or head and neck cancer.

This CDR3 is 15 amino acids long. CDR1 is LNHDA and CDR2 is SQIVND in the germline V gene (reference sequence). V lost 6 bases and J 3 bases, leaving 16 bases between the germline ends. General study points: At doses 0.1 to 3.0 mg/kg, CD4+ and CD8+ clones expanded.

The specimen comprised CD4+ or CD8+ T cells sorted from blood, sampled in a trial of the OX40 agonist ivuxolimab. The receptor was derived from an adult with an advanced solid tumor such as melanoma, head and neck, liver or kidney cancer. The chain carries TRBV19 and TRBJ2-3, with a weak D call TRBD2 (5 bases). CDR3 residues: CASSLAAARTDTQYF. CDR3 bases: TGTGCCAGTAGCCTAGCAGCCGCTAGAACAGATACGCAGTATTTT.